These 24 T cell receptor beta chains share one sample of origin, sequenced in a study of OX40 agonist ivuxolimab in advanced cancers. TCRdb's table, derived via immunoSEQ multiplex PCR, lists solely in-frame clones and lacks some. The data contain nearly 90,000 clones, just under 90% of them singletons. Specimen: CD4+ or CD8+ T cells sorted from blood, collected in a trial of the OX40 agonist ivuxolimab. These receptors came from an adult with an advanced solid tumor such as melanoma, head and neck, liver or kidney cancer.

V is TRBV29-1 and J is TRBJ1-1; D remains unclear. V was shortened by 4 bases and J by 5 bases, with 14 bases between the two germline ends. The CDR3 spans 13 residues. Germline CDR1 and CDR2: SQVTM and ANQGSEA. In DNA form, the CDR3 reads TGCAGCGTTGCTCCAGGCCGGGGAACTGAAGCTTTCTTT. Translating gives CSVAPGRGTEAFF.

This chain links TRBV4-2 with TRBJ1-2; a possible D gene is TRBD1 (5 bases). The CDR3 consists of 14 residues. V was shortened by 2 bases and J by 0 bases, with 7 bases between the two germline ends. Germline CDR1 LGHNA, CDR2 YNFKEQ. CDR3 DNA sequence: TGTGCCAGCAGCCAACCGACAGCTAACTATGGCTACACCTTC. It translates to CASSQPTANYGYTF.

V gene TRBV6-6 combines with J gene TRBJ2-7; TRBD1 is a possible D gene (5 bases). CDR3 size: 11 residues. Germline V gene lookup returns CDR1 MNHNY and CDR2 SVGAGI (reference sequence). Trimming shortened V by 2 bases and J by 6 bases, and 5 bases separated the two germline ends. The CDR3 DNA is TGTGCCAGCAGTTACAGGGGCGAGCAGTACTTC. This encodes CASSYRGEQYF.

The chain couples TRBV11-2 to TRBJ2-7; a weak D match, TRBD2 (6 bases). The germline V gene has CDR1 SGHAT and CDR2 FQNNGV. The CDR3 is made up of 15 amino acids. V was pared by 5 bases and J by 2 bases, with 16 bases between. CDR3 sequence (DNA): TGTGCCAGCAGCCCACAACCGGGGACTGCCTACGAGCAGTACTTC. Translation: CASSPQPGTAYEQYF.

The chain joins TRBV7-6 to TRBJ2-3, with TRBD2 matching 11 bases. The germline V gene has CDR1 SGHVS and CDR2 FNYEAQ. This CDR3 is 14 amino acids long. With V trimmed by 5 bases and J by 4 bases, 2 bases remained unmatched. The CDR3 reads CASSRSGGADTQYF. The CDR3 DNA is TGTGCCAGCAGCCGTAGCGGGGGGGCAGATACGCAGTATTTT.

The chain combines TRBV4-3 with TRBJ1-5, with D tentatively TRBD1 (5 bases). The CDR3 is 17 residues long. CDR1 and CDR2 (germline): LGHNA, YSLEER. The V end was cut by 1 base, the J end by 2 bases, with 15 bases between. The CDR3 coding sequence is TGCGCCAGCAGCCAAGGAGGGAACCGAGGGGGCAATCAGCCCCAGCATTTT. It translates to CASSQGGNRGGNQPQHF.

The CDR3 region is CASLGEGGRRTEAFF. The CDR3 nucleotides read TGTGCCAGCTTGGGGGAGGGGGGAAGGAGGACTGAAGCTTTCTTT. The chain links TRBV6-5 to TRBJ1-1; maybe TRBD1 (6 bases). The CDR3 is 15 residues long. Germline V CDR1 and CDR2: MNHEY, SVGAGI. V was cut by 8 bases and J by 5 bases, with 21 bases left in between.

This rearrangement joins TRBV14 to TRBJ2-5; 7 nucleotides align to TRBD1. CDR3 size: 15 residues. Trimming at V came to 1 base and at J to 1 base, leaving 3 bases not matched to a gene. The germline gives CDR1 SGHDN, CDR2 FVKESK. The CDR3 loop reads CASSQVPGGQETQYF. CDR3 bases: TGTGCCAGCAGCCAAGTACCAGGGGGCCAAGAGACCCAGTACTTC.

This clone was seen just once. The chain recombines TRBV7-9 with TRBJ2-5; D not resolved. The DNA matches TRBJ2-7 better at its end, which makes the J call doubtful. Germline V CDR1 and CDR2: SEHNR, FQNEAQ (reference sequence). The CDR3 spans 13 residues. CDR3 protein: CASSPAGPYEQYF. The CDR3 DNA sequence: TGTGCCAGCAGCCCGGCCGGCCCCTACGAGCAGTACTTC.

The CDR3 protein is CASTKGVNTEAFF. CDR3 coding DNA: TGTGCCAGCACCAAAGGGGTGAACACTGAAGCTTTCTTT. V gene TRBV6-1 combines with J gene TRBJ1-1, with D possibly matching TRBD1 (5 bases). V was shortened by 7 bases and J by 0 bases, with 9 bases between the two germline ends. Germline V CDR1 and CDR2: MNHNS, SASEGT. The CDR3 totals 13 residues.

The V gene is TRBV11-2, the J gene TRBJ2-2; 12 bases align to TRBD2. The junction had 2 bases not matched to a gene; V was cut back by 3 bases and J by 6 bases. This CDR3 spans 15 amino acids. Germline V gene data show CDR1 as SGHAT and CDR2 as FQNNGV. The CDR3: CASSFLAGGPGELFF. The CDR3 bases are TGTGCCAGCAGCTTTCTAGCGGGGGGGCCCGGGGAGCTGTTTTTT.

The rearrangement links TRBV11-2 to TRBJ2-7; TRBD1 agrees at 8 bases. This CDR3 has 14 amino acids. V shed 1 base, J shed 6 bases, and the junction held 5 bases outside the gene matches. Looked up from germline, CDR1 is SGHAT and CDR2 is FQNNGV. The CDR3 coding sequence is TGTGCCAGCAGCTTAGTTCAGGGGGCCGCCGAGCAGTACTTC. Translating it yields CASSLVQGAAEQYF.

V is TRBV9 and J is TRBJ2-5, with D possibly being TRBD1 (5 bases). The CDR3 extends over 16 amino acids. Germline V gene data show CDR1 as SGDLS and CDR2 as YYNGEE. V was shortened by 0 bases and J by 1 base, with 13 bases between the two germline ends. CDR3 amino acids: CASSVGGNWAQETQYF. The CDR3, as DNA: TGTGCCAGCAGCGTAGGGGGCAACTGGGCCCAAGAGACCCAGTACTTC.

A remark on this clone: At one end the junction does not follow the germline gene, possibly because of a read error. This chain connects TRBV29-1 to TRBJ2-1; D is possibly TRBD2 (5 bases). This CDR3 has 12 amino acids. The germline CDR1 and CDR2 sequences are SQVTM and ANQGSEA. CDR3 amino acids: CSQGTGYNEQFF. The CDR3 region has the DNA TGTTCTCAAGGAACGGGATACAATGAGCAGTTCTTC.

The chain uses TRBV6-1 and TRBJ1-3; D is undetermined. Per germline, CDR1 MNHNS and CDR2 SASEGT. The CDR3 has 14 amino acids. V lost 6 bases to trimming and J lost 6 bases, with 15 bases between them. CDR3 protein: CASRESFDANTIYF. For the CDR3, the DNA is TGTGCCAGCAGGGAGAGCTTTGATGCAAACACCATATATTTT.

This chain links TRBV19 with TRBJ1-5, with D perhaps TRBD1 (6 bases). Germline values: CDR1 LNHDA, CDR2 SQIVND (reference sequence). Trimming stripped 5 bases from V and 5 bases from J, with 10 bases between. The CDR3 covers 13 residues. As DNA, the CDR3 is TGTGCCAGTAGTCCGGACAGTTATCAGCCCCAGCATTTT. This sequence encodes CASSPDSYQPQHF.

The chain joins TRBV10-1 to TRBJ2-7; D may be TRBD2 (6 bases). V was pared by 6 bases and J by 0 bases, with 12 bases between. The CDR3 is made up of 14 amino acids. Germline V CDR1 and CDR2: WNHNN, SYGVQD (reference sequence). The CDR3 is CASSPAGSSYEQYF. CDR3 DNA sequence: TGCGCCAGCAGCCCGGCGGGGAGCTCCTACGAGCAGTACTTC.

The chain joins TRBV5-1 to TRBJ2-7; TRBD2 matches at 9 bases. The CDR3 runs 17 residues. Germline V gene lookup returns CDR1 SGHRS and CDR2 YFSETQ. The V segment lost 4 bases and the J segment 0 bases; nucleotides outside the gene matches: 11. The CDR3 region is CASSRTPTSGNSYEQYF. DNA for the CDR3: TGCGCCAGCAGCCGGACACCGACTAGCGGCAACTCCTACGAGCAGTACTTC.

V usage is TRBV6-4 and J usage is TRBJ2-1, with TRBD1 matching over 9 bases. This CDR3 contains 17 residues. V was pared by 6 bases and J by 2 bases, with 11 bases of the junction left unmatched. The germline V gene has CDR1 MRHNA and CDR2 SNTAGT. The DNA of the CDR3 is TGTGCCAGCAGAGACATAAGTACAGGGGGCGCCTACAATGAGCAGTTCTTC. It yields the protein CASRDISTGGAYNEQFF.

The chain's CDR3 is CASSFGSREETQYF. The CDR3 DNA reads TGTGCCAGCAGCTTTGGGAGCCGGGAGGAGACCCAGTACTTC. V and J are TRBV5-4 and TRBJ2-5; TRBD2 might be the D (6 bases). This CDR3 comprises 14 residues. The germline V gene encodes CDR1 SGHNT and CDR2 YYREEE (reference sequence). V lost 2 bases, J lost 5 bases, and 13 bases lay in between.

The chain employs TRBV2 and TRBJ2-4; D might be TRBD2 (6 bases). The CDR3 covers 19 residues. Trimming took 0 bases from V and 0 from J, leaving 18 bases between them. Germline CDR1 and CDR2: SNHLY and FYNNEI. The CDR3 sequence is CASSEAPGTFVSAKNIQYF. The CDR3 nucleotides read TGTGCCAGCAGTGAAGCGCCGGGGACTTTCGTCTCAGCCAAAAACATTCAGTACTTC.

The rearrangement joins TRBV10-1 to TRBJ2-1; 9 nucleotides match TRBD2. CDR3 size: 14 residues. Unmatched junction bases numbered 7, after V lost 8 bases and J lost 5 bases. Germline CDR1 WNHNN, CDR2 SYGVQD (reference sequence). CDR3 loop: CASSSGLANNEQFF. CDR3 DNA sequence: TGCGCCAGCTCATCGGGACTAGCCAACAATGAGCAGTTCTTC.

J is TRBJ2-1 and V is TRBV4-3, with TRBD2 as a possible D gene (6 bases). This CDR3 region has 15 residues. Germline CDR1 reads LGHNA; CDR2 reads YSLEER. Deletions cut 0 bases from V and 1 base from J, with 7 bases between. This CDR3 reads CASSQDRGSYNEQFF. The CDR3 DNA sequence: TGCGCCAGCAGCCAAGATCGGGGGTCCTACAATGAGCAGTTCTTC.

This clone was detected only a few times. In DNA, the CDR3 is TGTGCCAGTAGTATAGTCGAAGGGGTGGGGAATCAGCCCCAGCATTTT. This codes for CASSIVEGVGNQPQHF. The V call is TRBV19, the J call TRBJ1-5, with TRBD1 as a possible D gene (5 bases). This CDR3 is 16 amino acids long. Germline V lookup: CDR1 LNHDA, CDR2 SQIVND (reference sequence). V gave up 1 base and J gave up 4 bases, with 14 bases separating them.